The 9 T cell receptor beta chains below come from one sample, sequenced in a study of cytomegalovirus exposure and HLA in healthy donors. Researchers ran the PCR with 60 Vbeta and 13 Jbeta primers. The assay was immunoSEQ multiplex PCR, and TCRdb's table has in-frame clones only and misses some. This table holds fewer than 65,000 clones, around 87% found once. Specimen: PBMCs. These receptor sequences come from a man younger than 35 in good health and CMV-seronegative.

CDR3 amino acids: CASSYPGQEQFF. Here the CDR3 DNA reads TGTGCCAGCAGTTACCCGGGACAGGAACAGTTCTTC. The V and J genes are TRBV6-6 and TRBJ2-1, with 8 bases matching TRBD1. The CDR3 runs 12 residues. Germline V gives CDR1 MNHNY, CDR2 SVGAGI (reference sequence). The ends lost 2 bases at V and 13 bases at J; junction bases unmatched: 4.

This chain uses TRBV13 with TRBJ1-3, with 8 bases lining up with TRBD1. With V trimmed by 3 bases and J by 8 bases, 6 bases remained unmatched. This CDR3 has 14 amino acids. Looked up from germline, CDR1 is PRHDT and CDR2 is FYEKMQ (reference sequence). Here the CDR3 DNA reads TGTGCCAGCAGCTTCGACAGGGGATTGGACACCATATATTTT. Translating gives CASSFDRGLDTIYF.

This chain uses TRBV13 with TRBJ2-7; tentative D call: TRBD2 (6 bases). Per germline, CDR1 PRHDT and CDR2 FYEKMQ (reference sequence). The germline V and J ends were trimmed by 0 bases and 0 bases, with 12 bases remaining between them. The length of the CDR3 is 16 residues. This CDR3 reads CASSLGGSGSSYEQYF. The CDR3 DNA is TGTGCCAGCAGCTTAGGGGGGAGCGGGTCCTCCTACGAGCAGTACTTC. The complete variable domain, with remaining parts taken from reference TRBV13 and TRBJ2-7, reads AAGVIQSPRHLIKEKRETATLKCYPIPRHDTVYWYQQGPGQDPQFLISFYEKMQSDKGSIPDRFSAQQFSDYHSELNMSSLELGDSALYFCASSLGGSGSSYEQYFGPGTRLTVT.

In this sample, this clone turned up a few times. This CDR3 is CASRPHRQAPLEQYF. For the CDR3, the DNA is TGTGCCAGCAGACCCCACCGCCAGGCTCCCCTCGAGCAGTACTTC. The V and J genes are TRBV6-5 and TRBJ2-7, with D hard to call. This CDR3 spans 15 amino acids. Germline-derived CDR1 and CDR2 are MNHEY and SVGAGI. V gave up 6 bases and J gave up 6 bases, with 21 bases separating them.

J is TRBJ2-3 and V is TRBV11-2; a possible D gene is TRBD1 (5 bases). Germline lookup yields CDR1 SGHAT and CDR2 FQNNGV. V was clipped by 6 bases and J by 2 bases, with 18 bases between them. This CDR3 region has 16 residues. The CDR3 protein is CASRSLRQQATDTQYF. The CDR3 DNA is TGTGCCAGCAGGTCCTTAAGACAGCAAGCCACAGATACGCAGTATTTT.

The chain couples TRBV5-6 to TRBJ2-7; 9 bases agree with TRBD2. V trimming: 3 bases; J trimming: 6 bases; junction bases outside the gene matches: 7. This CDR3 has 14 amino acids. The germline gives CDR1 SGHDT, CDR2 YYEEEE. Here the CDR3 DNA reads TGTGCCAGCAGCTCCGGGACTAGCATCTTCGAGCAGTACTTC. This translates into CASSSGTSIFEQYF. The variable domain in full, completed from reference TRBV5-6 and TRBJ2-7, reads DAGVTQSPTHLIKTRGQQVTLRCSPKSGHDTVSWYQQALGQGPQFIFQYYEEEERQRGNFPDRFSGHQFPNYSSELNVNALLLGDSALYLCASSSGTSIFEQYFGPGTRLTVT.

The DNA for the CDR3 is TGTGCCAGCAGTCCCCTGGACAAGATCTACGAGCAGTACTTC. As protein: CASSPLDKIYEQYF. This sequence joins TRBV28 and TRBJ2-7; possible D gene TRBD1, 5 bases. From germline, CDR1 is MDHEN and CDR2 SYDVKM. V was trimmed by 5 bases and J by 3 bases, leaving 14 bases between them. The CDR3 runs to 14 residues.

This clone was counted a few times. The rearrangement uses TRBV5-1 and TRBJ2-3; 10 bases fit TRBD2. Unmatched junction bases numbered 5, after V lost 4 bases and J lost 0 bases. CDR3 length: 16 residues. Germline assignment: CDR1 SGHRS and CDR2 YFSETQ. CDR3 region: CASSPGLAVSTDTQYF. CDR3 nucleotides: TGCGCCAGCAGCCCAGGACTAGCGGTTAGCACAGATACGCAGTATTTT.

This rearrangement joins TRBV5-1 to TRBJ1-6; 7 bases agree with TRBD1. From germline, CDR1 is SGHRS and CDR2 YFSETQ. The CDR3 has 14 residues. V shed 2 bases and J 7 bases; nucleotides not matched to a gene: 3. The CDR3 reads CASSFDRENSPLHF. CDR3 bases: TGCGCCAGCAGCTTTGACAGGGAGAATTCACCCCTCCACTTT.